This T cell receptor beta chain was obtained from a study of blood T cell repertoires in COVID-19. The overall study: Both acute and convalescent COVID-19 samples were obtained from the United States, Italy and Spain. From T cells, B-cell-depleted T cells, or PBMCs came the material, which was cDNA or gDNA.

CDR3 length: 15 amino acids. CDR1 and CDR2 from the germline V gene are SNHLY and FYNNEI. Trimming at V came to 4 bases and at J to 1 base, leaving 0 bases not matched to a gene. Researchers sorted participants into cohorts using their self-reported clinical history. Sequenced by immunoSEQ multiplex PCR; TCRdb stores in-frame clones only, minus some. The sample includes about 300,000 clones, just under 90% of them seen just once. The chain uses TRBV2 and TRBJ2-5, with 13 bases aligning to TRBD2. The source material was PBMCs or T cells enriched from blood (not recorded which). This receptor was taken from a woman aged 45 to 65 who had been exposed to COVID-19. CDR3: CASSGLAGGQETQYF. In DNA form, the CDR3 reads TGTGCCAGCAGTGGACTAGCGGGGGGCCAAGAGACCCAGTACTTC. Combining the CDR3 with reference TRBV2 and TRBJ2-5 gives the whole variable domain EPEVTQTPSHQVTQMGQEVILRCVPISNHLYFYWYRQILGQKVEFLVSFYNNEISEKSEIFDDQFSVERPDGSNFTLKIRSTKLEDSAMYFCASSGLAGGQETQYFGPGTRLLVL.